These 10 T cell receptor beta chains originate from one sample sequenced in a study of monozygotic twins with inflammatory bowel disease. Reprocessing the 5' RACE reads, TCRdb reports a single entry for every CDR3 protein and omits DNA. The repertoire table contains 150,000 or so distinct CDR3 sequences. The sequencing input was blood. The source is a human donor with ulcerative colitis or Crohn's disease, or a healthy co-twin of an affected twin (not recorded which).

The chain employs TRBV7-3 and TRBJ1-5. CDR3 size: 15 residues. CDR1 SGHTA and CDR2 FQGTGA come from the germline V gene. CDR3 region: CASSSQDGSNQPQHF.

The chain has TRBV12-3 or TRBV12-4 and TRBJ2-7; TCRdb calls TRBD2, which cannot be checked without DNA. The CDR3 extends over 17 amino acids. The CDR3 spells CASSLHVGGRNPYEQYF.

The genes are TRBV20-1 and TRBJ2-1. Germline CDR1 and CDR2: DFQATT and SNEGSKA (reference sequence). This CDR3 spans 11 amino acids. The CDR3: CSARIVNEQFF.

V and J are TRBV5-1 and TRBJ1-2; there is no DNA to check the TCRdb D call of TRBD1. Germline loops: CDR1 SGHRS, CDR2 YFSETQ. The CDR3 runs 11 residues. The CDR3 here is CASSEDRGLLF.

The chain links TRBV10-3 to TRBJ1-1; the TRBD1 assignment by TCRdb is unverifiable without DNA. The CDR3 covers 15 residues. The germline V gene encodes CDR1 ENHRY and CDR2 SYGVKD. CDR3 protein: CAISGGTGRNTEAFF.

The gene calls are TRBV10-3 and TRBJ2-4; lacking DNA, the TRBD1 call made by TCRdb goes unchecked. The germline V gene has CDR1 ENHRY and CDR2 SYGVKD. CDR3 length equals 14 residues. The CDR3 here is CAISEWQGENIQYF.

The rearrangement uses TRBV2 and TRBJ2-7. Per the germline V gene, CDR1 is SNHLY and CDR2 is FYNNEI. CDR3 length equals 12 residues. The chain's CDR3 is CASSQVTYEQYF.

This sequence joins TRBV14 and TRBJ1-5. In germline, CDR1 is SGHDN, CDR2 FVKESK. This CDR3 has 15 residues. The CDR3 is CASSQGLGSNQPQHF. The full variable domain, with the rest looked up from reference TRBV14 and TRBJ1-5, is EAGVTQFPSHSVIEKGQTVTLRCDPISGHDNLYWYRRVMGKEIKFLLHFVKESKQDESGMPNNRFLAERTGGTYSTLKVQPAELEDSGVYFCASSQGLGSNQPQHFGDGTRLSIL.

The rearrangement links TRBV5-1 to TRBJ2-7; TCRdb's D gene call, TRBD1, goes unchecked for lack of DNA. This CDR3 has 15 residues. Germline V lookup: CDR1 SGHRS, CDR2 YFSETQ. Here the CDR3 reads CASSFGTLASYEQYF.

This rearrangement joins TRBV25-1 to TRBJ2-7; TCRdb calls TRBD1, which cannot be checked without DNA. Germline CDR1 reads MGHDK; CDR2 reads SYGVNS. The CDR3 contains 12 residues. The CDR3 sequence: CASSTGPYEQYF.